Below are 32 T cell receptor beta chains sequenced from a single sample in a study of blood T cell repertoires in COVID-19. Repertoires were generated with immunoSEQ multiplex PCR, while TCRdb's copy carries only in-frame clones and drops some. The sample has approximately 180,000 clones; over 80% are singletons. The sample was peripheral blood. These TCRs come from a woman between 35 and 50 years old with COVID-19, enrolled during active disease.

The chain links TRBV27 to TRBJ2-7, with TRBD1 matching 9 bases. The V segment lost 1 base and the J segment 3 bases; nucleotides outside the gene matches: 10. There are 17 residues in the CDR3. Per germline, CDR1 MNHEY and CDR2 SMNVEV (reference sequence). The CDR3 DNA follows: TGTGCCAGCAGTTTATTCACCTTCGGACAGGGGAACTACGAGCAGTACTTC. Translating it yields CASSLFTFGQGNYEQYF.

The chain is built from TRBV2 and TRBJ2-7; no definite D call. This CDR3 is 12 amino acids long. V was pared by 6 bases and J by 6 bases, with 12 bases between. CDR1 SNHLY and CDR2 FYNNEI come from the germline V gene. The CDR3 reads CASRARRVEQYF. In nucleotides, the CDR3 is TGTGCCAGCAGGGCGCGGAGAGTCGAGCAGTACTTC.

The chain is built from TRBV6-1 and TRBJ1-5; tentatively, D is TRBD1 (6 bases). V lost 1 base and J 6 bases, leaving 13 bases between the germline ends. Germline values: CDR1 MNHNS, CDR2 SASEGT. CDR3 length equals 15 residues. The CDR3 spells CASSEDVRGRQPQHF. CDR3 sequence (DNA): TGTGCCAGCAGTGAAGATGTCAGGGGCCGTCAGCCCCAGCATTTT.

The genes are TRBV14 and TRBJ2-1; D gene ambiguous. V was clipped by 4 bases and J by 2 bases, with 3 bases between them. CDR1 SGHDN and CDR2 FVKESK come from the germline V gene. The CDR3 extends over 12 amino acids. The CDR3 DNA follows: TGTGCCAGCAGCCTCGCCTACAATGAGCAGTTCTTC. Protein product: CASSLAYNEQFF.

This chain uses TRBV7-9 with TRBJ1-1; TRBD1 is a possible D gene (5 bases). The germline V gene has CDR1 SEHNR and CDR2 FQNEAQ (reference sequence). The germline V and J ends were trimmed by 4 bases and 5 bases, with 11 bases remaining between them. CDR3 size: 13 residues. CDR3 sequence reads: CASSSDKTTEAFF. The CDR3 DNA reads TGTGCCAGCAGCTCGGACAAGACAACTGAAGCTTTCTTT.

The chain couples TRBV24-1 to TRBJ1-5; D is undetermined. Per germline, CDR1 KGHDR and CDR2 SFDVKD. This CDR3 is built from 15 residues. Trimming pared 4 bases from V and 4 bases from J, leaving 13 bases between. The CDR3 loop is CATSDPSGMNQPQHF. The CDR3 region has the DNA TGTGCCACCAGTGACCCCTCCGGGATGAATCAGCCCCAGCATTTT.

This chain uses TRBV5-6 with TRBJ2-3, with D possibly matching TRBD1 (6 bases). The CDR3 runs 17 residues. Germline values: CDR1 SGHDT, CDR2 YYEEEE. V was pared by 5 bases and J by 0 bases, with 19 bases between. The CDR3 bases are TGTGCCAGCAGTCCACTCCTCAGGGGCCAAAGCACAGATACGCAGTATTTT. Its protein is CASSPLLRGQSTDTQYF.

The rearrangement uses TRBV4-2 and TRBJ2-1, with 12 positions matching TRBD2. The CDR3 is 18 amino acids. Germline CDR1 is LGHNA and CDR2 is YNFKEQ. V shed 3 bases and J 10 bases; nucleotides not matched to a gene: 16. CDR3 coding DNA: TGTGCCAGCAGCCAGGAGACGACTAGCGGGAGAGCCGCGGGGGAGCAGTTCTTC. Translation: CASSQETTSGRAAGEQFF.

This clone was seen just once. This chain links TRBV10-1 with TRBJ2-4; 14 nucleotides align to TRBD2. Trimming at V came to 4 bases and at J to 12 bases, leaving 5 bases not matched to a gene. Germline V CDR1 and CDR2: WNHNN, SYGVQD (reference sequence). This CDR3 comprises 14 residues. In DNA form, the CDR3 reads TGCGCCAGCAGTGGACTAGCGGGAGGGTCCACTCAGTACTTC. Encoded protein: CASSGLAGGSTQYF.

The chain is built from TRBV18 and TRBJ2-4, with D maybe TRBD2 (5 bases). V lost 3 bases to trimming and J lost 10 bases, with 19 bases between them. The CDR3 spans 15 residues. Looked up from germline, CDR1 is KGHSH and CDR2 is LQKENI. The CDR3: CASSPLSLSGGIQYF. CDR3 DNA sequence: TGTGCCAGCTCACCTCTCTCTTTGTCTGGAGGAATTCAGTACTTC. The variable domain in full, with the rest retrieved from reference TRBV18 and TRBJ2-4, is NAGVMQNPRHLVRRRGQEARLRCSPMKGHSHVYWYRQLPEEGLKFMVYLQKENIIDESGMPKERFSAEFPKEGPSILRIQQVVRGDSAAYFCASSPLSLSGGIQYFGAGTRLSVL.

V gene TRBV6-5 combines with J gene TRBJ1-6; D possibly corresponds to TRBD1 (6 bases). The CDR3 has 13 residues. V lost 5 bases, J lost 7 bases, and 9 bases lay in between. Germline CDR1 MNHEY, CDR2 SVGAGI. This chain's CDR3 is CASSPDRNSPLHF. Written as DNA, the CDR3 is TGTGCCAGCAGTCCCGACAGGAATTCACCCCTCCACTTT.

The rearrangement uses TRBV12-3 or TRBV12-4 and TRBJ2-5; D is ambiguous. CDR3 length: 12 amino acids. Trimming cost V 3 bases and J 2 bases, with 4 bases left between them. CDR3 coding DNA: TGTGCCAGCAGTTTTGCGCAAGAGACCCAGTACTTC. Its protein is CASSFAQETQYF.

This clone was picked up a small number of times. The chain uses TRBV6-2 or TRBV6-3 and TRBJ2-7; 9 positions match TRBD2. Germline V lookup: CDR1 MNHEY, CDR2 SVGEGT. The CDR3 is 16 amino acids. Unmatched junction bases numbered 7, after V lost 2 bases and J lost 2 bases. CDR3 nucleotide sequence: TGTGCCAGCAGTTACCTTAGCGGGGGCCCGACCTACGAGCAGTACTTC. As protein: CASSYLSGGPTYEQYF.

The chain joins TRBV27 to TRBJ2-1, with D uncertain. The CDR3 consists of 14 residues. V shed 3 bases and J shed 4 bases, with 10 bases lying between them. Germline V lookup: CDR1 MNHEY, CDR2 SMNVEV (reference sequence). This chain's CDR3 is CASSFPPFYNEQFF. In nucleotides, the CDR3 is TGTGCCAGCAGTTTCCCCCCTTTTTACAATGAGCAGTTCTTC.

This clone was seen only a few times. J is TRBJ2-2 and V is TRBV6-4; 8 bases line up with TRBD1. The CDR3 is 13 residues long. CDR1 and CDR2 (germline): MRHNA, SNTAGT. Unmatched junction bases numbered 3, after V lost 6 bases and J lost 6 bases. CDR3 region: CASRDRGAGELFF. The DNA for the CDR3 is TGTGCCAGCAGAGACAGGGGCGCCGGGGAGCTGTTTTTT.

The rearrangement links TRBV2 to TRBJ1-2; possibly TRBD1 for D (5 bases). The CDR3 length is 17 residues. Trimming shortened V by 4 bases and J by 8 bases, and 26 bases separated the two germline ends. Germline V gives CDR1 SNHLY, CDR2 FYNNEI. The CDR3 here is CASSVLTTGPLEIGYTF. The CDR3 nucleotides read TGTGCCAGCAGTGTCCTTACCACAGGACCCCTAGAGATCGGCTACACCTTC. The whole variable domain, filled in from reference TRBV2 and TRBJ1-2, reads EPEVTQTPSHQVTQMGQEVILRCVPISNHLYFYWYRQILGQKVEFLVSFYNNEISEKSEIFDDQFSVERPDGSNFTLKIRSTKLEDSAMYFCASSVLTTGPLEIGYTFGSGTRLTVV.

The chain combines TRBV6-5 with TRBJ2-1, with 9 bases that match TRBD2. This CDR3 is 15 amino acids long. CDR1 and CDR2 from the germline V gene are MNHEY and SVGAGI. V lost 7 bases, J lost 6 bases, and 10 bases stayed unmatched. The CDR3 nucleotides are TGTGCCAGCACCCCAAGACTAGCGGCCTCCAATGAGCAGTTCTTC. It codes for CASTPRLAASNEQFF.

The chain carries TRBV7-3 and TRBJ2-2; the match to TRBD1 covers 7 bases. Germline V CDR1 and CDR2: SGHTA, FQGTGA. V lost 5 bases, J lost 4 bases, and 4 bases stayed unmatched. This CDR3 contains 14 residues. The CDR3, as DNA: TGTGCCAGCAGCCCCGGGACAGCCACCGGGGAGCTGTTTTTT. This sequence encodes CASSPGTATGELFF. Filled out from reference TRBV7-3 and TRBJ2-2, the complete variable domain reads GAGVSQTPSNKVTEKGKYVELRCDPISGHTALYWYRQSLGQGPEFLIYFQGTGAADDSGLPNDRFFAVRPEGSVSTLKIQRTERGDSAVYLCASSPGTATGELFFGEGSRLTVL.

The chain links TRBV28 to TRBJ1-1; D is unresolved. Germline V gives CDR1 MDHEN, CDR2 SYDVKM. This CDR3 has 13 residues. Between the trimmed V and J ends, which lost 9 bases and 5 bases, there was a span of 16 bases. CDR3 nucleotides: TGTGCCAGTTACAGAGCCGACCGAACTGAAGCTTTCTTT. It specifies CASYRADRTEAFF.

This clone was picked up many times. The chain combines TRBV4-1 with TRBJ2-1, with 7 bases aligning to TRBD2. Germline CDR1 MGHRA, CDR2 YSYEKL. The CDR3 spans 14 residues. V was pared by 4 bases and J by 5 bases, with 5 bases of the junction left unmatched. The CDR3 loop reads CASSRGGRDNEQFF. Here the CDR3 DNA reads TGCGCCAGCAGCCGCGGGGGACGGGACAATGAGCAGTTCTTC.

V and J are TRBV20-1 and TRBJ1-5; D might be TRBD1 (5 bases). The V gene lost 3 bases and the J gene lost 7 bases, with 13 bases spanning the gap. Germline V gene lookup returns CDR1 DFQATT and CDR2 SNEGSKA (reference sequence). The CDR3 sequence is 13 residues long. CDR3 residues: CSASGGGEQPQHF. In nucleotides, the CDR3 is TGCAGTGCTAGTGGTGGGGGGGAGCAGCCCCAGCATTTT.

CDR3 sequence reads: CATSSSQGAREPQHF. The CDR3 coding sequence is TGTGCCACCAGCAGTTCACAGGGGGCGCGGGAGCCCCAGCATTTT. The rearrangement links TRBV15 to TRBJ1-5, with 9 bases aligning to TRBD1. The CDR3 totals 15 residues. Germline lookup yields CDR1 LNHNV and CDR2 YYDKDF (reference sequence). After removal of 3 bases from V and 8 bases from J, the junction contained 8 bases not matched to a gene.

As to this clone: The same CDR3 can be traced to other DNA sequences in this sample. V usage is TRBV5-4 and J usage is TRBJ2-3; 12 bases are a match to TRBD2. Germline CDR1 is SGHNT and CDR2 is YYREEE (reference sequence). The CDR3 is made up of 15 amino acids. J gave up 3 bases and V 4 bases, and 3 bases lay outside the gene matches. Written as DNA, the CDR3 is TGTGCCAGCAGCCTAGGACTAGCGGGAACAGATACGCAGTATTTT. This sequence encodes CASSLGLAGTDTQYF.

The V and J genes are TRBV5-1 and TRBJ1-3; no clear D gene. From germline, CDR1 is SGHRS and CDR2 YFSETQ. The length of the CDR3 is 14 residues. V was trimmed by 0 bases and J by 2 bases, leaving 6 bases between them. As DNA, the CDR3 is TGCGCCAGCAGCTTGGGTCAGACTGGAAACACCATATATTTT. Amino acid sequence: CASSLGQTGNTIYF.

The gene calls are TRBV4-1 and TRBJ1-3; no definite D call. Trimming stripped 0 bases from V and 3 bases from J, with 6 bases between. The CDR3 covers 14 residues. CDR1 and CDR2 (germline): MGHRA, YSYEKL. In nucleotides, the CDR3 is TGCGCCAGCAGCCAAGATTTAGATGGAAACACCATATATTTT. This sequence encodes CASSQDLDGNTIYF.

The gene calls are TRBV10-3 and TRBJ1-1; D gene uncertain. The germline CDR1 and CDR2 sequences are ENHRY and SYGVKD. The CDR3 loop spans 12 amino acids. Trimming shortened V by 8 bases and J by 4 bases, and 11 bases separated the two germline ends. This CDR3 reads CAIQAGSTEAFF. The CDR3 coding sequence is TGTGCCATCCAGGCGGGGAGCACTGAAGCTTTCTTT.

The chain couples TRBV7-6 to TRBJ2-2, with 7 bases that match TRBD2. V was clipped by 5 bases and J by 6 bases; unmatched bases: 12. CDR1 is SGHVS and CDR2 is FNYEAQ in the germline V gene. The CDR3 has 16 amino acids. CDR3 DNA sequence: TGTGCCAGCAGCGCGGCGACTAGCCCTAATTCCGGGGAGCTGTTTTTT. Protein sequence: CASSAATSPNSGELFF. Drawing the rest from reference TRBV7-6 and TRBJ2-2, the complete variable domain is GAGVSQSPRYKVTKRGQDVALRCDPISGHVSLYWYRQALGQGPEFLTYFNYEAQQDKSGLPNDRFSAERPEGSISTLTIQRTEQRDSAMYRCASSAATSPNSGELFFGEGSRLTVL.

The chain combines TRBV5-1 with TRBJ1-6; TRBD1 agrees at 8 bases. The CDR3 has 16 residues. V shed 4 bases and J 7 bases; nucleotides not matched to a gene: 10. Per germline, CDR1 SGHRS and CDR2 YFSETQ. The CDR3 DNA reads TGCGCCAGCAGCCTGGGACAGGACACGAGGAATTCACCCCTCCACTTT. Translating it yields CASSLGQDTRNSPLHF.

The chain has TRBV7-9 and TRBJ1-1; D ambiguous. Germline CDR1 and CDR2: SEHNR and FQNEAQ (reference sequence). The ends were cut back, 5 bases at V and 3 bases at J, with 13 bases in the middle. The CDR3 is 14 residues long. CDR3 coding DNA: TGTGCCAGCAGCCCCCTAGGAGGTTACACTGAAGCTTTCTTT. Encoded protein: CASSPLGGYTEAFF.

The chain is built from TRBV20-1 and TRBJ1-1; D unclear. This CDR3 contains 11 residues. Germline V gene data show CDR1 as DFQATT and CDR2 as SNEGSKA (reference sequence). V lost 5 bases to trimming and J lost 8 bases, with 12 bases between them. The CDR3 nucleotides are TGCAGTGCTGAAACGGGAAGAGAAGCTTTCTTT. Its protein product is CSAETGREAFF.

This chain joins TRBV18 and TRBJ2-1, with 8 bases matching TRBD1. CDR3 length equals 21 residues. Germline V gives CDR1 KGHSH, CDR2 LQKENI. The V segment lost 3 bases and the J segment 2 bases; nucleotides outside the gene matches: 21. In nucleotides, the CDR3 is TGTGCCAGCTCACCGCCGCCCAACCGGGACAGGAAAGTGGGAGCCTACAATGAGCAGTTCTTC. This codes for CASSPPPNRDRKVGAYNEQFF.

The V and J genes are TRBV19 and TRBJ2-7; a weak D match, TRBD2 (6 bases). Per germline, CDR1 LNHDA and CDR2 SQIVND (reference sequence). CDR3 length: 16 residues. The V end was cut by 6 bases, the J end by 3 bases, with 21 bases between. CDR3 amino acids: CASSSTRGLLGYEQYF. CDR3 sequence (DNA): TGTGCCAGTAGCAGTACCCGGGGGTTGCTAGGCTACGAGCAGTACTTC.